This T cell receptor beta chain was identified during a study of CD8+ T cells in alopecia areata. In the study overall: Treated patients swallowed 5 to 10 mg of oral tofacitinib twice daily. Study results and caveats: Especially in alopecia totalis/universalis, lesional scalp showed greater clonality than normal scalp did. Between patients, shared TCR sequences were less clear than in mice. This was possibly due in part to HLA diversity in the patient population.

Germline-derived CDR1 and CDR2 are MNHNY and SVGAGI (reference sequence). J gave up 4 bases and V 6 bases, and 7 bases lay outside the gene matches. The CDR3 runs to 15 residues. Investigators sorted PBMCs to obtain both CD4+ and CD8+ T cells. It was cDNA, reverse transcribed from extracted RNA, that served as the sequencing template. Sequencing used immunoSEQ multiplex PCR; TCRdb keeps in-frame clones, though not all of them. The sample consists of 170,000 or so clones, approximately 56% of them appearing once. Concerning this clone: Its specificity is not known.

V and J are TRBV6-6 and TRBJ2-3; 10 bases align to TRBD2. The sequence was collected from a human donor with alopecia areata. The source was CD4+ T cells sorted from blood, collected at week 0. The CDR3 spells CASSPGTSVADTQYF. DNA of the CDR3: TGTGCCAGCAGCCCGGGGACTAGCGTCGCAGATACGCAGTATTTT.